This T cell receptor beta chain was identified during a study of response to subunit inactivated influenza vaccine. Overall study results and limits: After each seasonal influenza vaccination, few new T cells are recruited, the authors suggested.

Germline V CDR1 and CDR2: SGHRS, YFSETQ. V lost 4 bases to trimming and J lost 4 bases, with 14 bases between them. CDR3 length: 14 amino acids. MiXCR, run by TCRdb on the RT-PCR reads, gives a single entry per CDR3 protein. Counted here are some 500,000 distinct CDR3 sequences, 10% to 15% occurring once; the ten biggest clones make up around 13%. A few counts support this clonotype. Its cognate antigen is unknown. Material: PBMCs from blood, obtained roughly 46 days after vaccination. This TCR came from a man aged 45-60 years who received an inactivated influenza vaccine. V usage is TRBV5-1 and J usage is TRBJ2-5, with a weak D call TRBD2 (7 bases). CDR3 sequence: CASSNGRGGETQYF. CDR3 nucleotide sequence: TGCGCCAGCAGCAATGGGAGGGGGGGAGAGACCCAGTACTTC.